The 8 T cell receptor beta chains below all came from one sample that was sequenced in a study of T cell repertoires in cytomegalovirus infection. These receptors are not linked to any known antigen. TCRdb reanalysed the reads using MiXCR and keeps one entry per CDR3 protein. The data hold hundreds of thousands of distinct CDR3 sequences, with 33% observed a single time. Sequencing was performed on cultured PBMCs, taken from culture after CMV antigen stimulation. These receptors all come from a human donor in good health (CMV status not recorded). Some clones in this sample may be carry-over from other donors' samples.

This chain connects TRBV23-1 to TRBJ2-1; TRBD1 agrees at 7 bases. TRBV23-1 is an ORF; its function is uncertain. The V gene end was trimmed by 2 bases and the J gene end by 0 bases; junction bases not matched to a gene: 4. This CDR3 contains 16 residues. CDR3 nucleotide sequence: TGCGCCAGCAGTCAAACGGGGACAGTCTCCTACAATGAGCAGTTCTTC. This codes for CASSQTGTVSYNEQFF.

This clonotype has at least ten counts. The rearrangement links TRBV6-1 to TRBJ1-4; D might be TRBD1 (6 bases). The V gene lost 6 bases and the J gene lost 7 bases, with 15 bases spanning the gap. CDR3 length: 14 amino acids. From germline, CDR1 is MNHNS and CDR2 SASEGT. The CDR3 nucleotides are TGTGCCAGCAGAACAGACAGGTTGAGTGAAAAACTGTTTTTT. Encoded protein: CASRTDRLSEKLFF.

This clonotype was seen a handful of times. The chain uses TRBV6-2 or TRBV6-3 and TRBJ1-5; D is unclear. The CDR3 is 15 amino acids. The V and J ends lost 6 bases and 5 bases respectively, with 17 bases between them. Germline V gene sequence: CDR1 MNHEY, CDR2 SVGEGT. The CDR3 region is CASRAVAVGDQPQHF. CDR3 DNA: TGTGCCAGCAGAGCCGTAGCCGTCGGGGATCAGCCCCAGCATTTT.

This clonotype was counted between two and nine times. The chain uses TRBV6-1 and TRBJ2-7, with a possible D match to TRBD2 (5 bases). The V end was cut by 5 bases, the J end by 4 bases, with 18 bases between. Germline V gives CDR1 MNHNS, CDR2 SASEGT. There are 15 residues in the CDR3. CDR3 in DNA: TGTGCCAGCAGTACCCGGGGAACGGTGAGGTACGAGCAGTACTTC. Protein: CASSTRGTVRYEQYF.

There are a few counts of this clonotype. This chain connects TRBV5-4 to TRBJ1-3; D unresolved. Germline V CDR1 and CDR2: SGHNT, YYREEE (reference sequence). The germline V and J ends were trimmed by 8 bases and 0 bases, with 9 bases remaining between them. The CDR3 extends over 13 amino acids. The CDR3 region is CARHLCSGNTIYF. The CDR3 DNA reads TGTGCCAGGCATCTATGCTCTGGAAACACCATATATTTT.

The chain is built from TRBV5-6 and TRBJ1-6, with D perhaps TRBD1 (5 bases). This CDR3 spans 16 amino acids. V lost 3 bases, J lost 9 bases, and 19 bases lay in between. Germline V CDR1 and CDR2: SGHDT, YYEEEE. CDR3 loop: CASSSGRPQGGSPLHF. Here the CDR3 DNA reads TGTGCCAGCAGCTCGGGACGGCCTCAGGGAGGTTCACCCCTCCACTTT.

CDR3 in amino acids: CASSQENRRVRTDTQYF. CDR3 nucleotide sequence: TGCGCCAGCAGCCAAGAAAATAGGAGGGTCCGCACAGATACGCAGTATTTT. V usage is TRBV4-3 and J usage is TRBJ2-3; weak D call: TRBD2 (6 bases). This CDR3 is 17 amino acids long. CDR1 and CDR2 (germline): LGHNA, YSLEER. V gave up 0 bases and J gave up 1 base, with 14 bases separating them.

The chain couples TRBV20-1 to TRBJ1-1; 9 positions match TRBD1. This CDR3 comprises 15 residues. The germline CDR1 and CDR2 sequences are DFQATT and SNEGSKA (reference sequence). Unmatched junction bases numbered 7, after V lost 5 bases and J lost 0 bases. This chain's CDR3 is CSAPQGAIMNTEAFF. CDR3 DNA: TGCAGTGCTCCACAGGGGGCAATAATGAACACTGAAGCTTTCTTT.